This T cell receptor beta chain was retrieved from a study of PD-1 blockade in classical Hodgkin lymphoma. Profiling relied on immunoSEQ multiplex PCR, and the TCRdb table lists in-frame clones only, not all of them. The top ten hold roughly 3.9% of the sample, which has 15,000 to 20,000 clones, roughly 87% seen once. Regarding the study as a whole: Why the repertoires differ is still unclear, perhaps disease activity or prior therapy. A reduction in baseline TCR diversity was reportedly seen in newly diagnosed patients relative to healthy donors.

Time point specified: newly diagnosed, previously untreated cHL patient sample. Acting as the comparison were PBMCs from newly diagnosed, untreated classical Hodgkin lymphoma. The CDR3 runs to 11 residues. CDR1 MNHEY and CDR2 SVGAGI come from the germline V gene. The V end was cut by 7 bases, the J end by 3 bases, with 7 bases between. This clone was counted between two and nine times. Its antigen is not identified. This chain connects TRBV6-5 to TRBJ2-7; D is unresolved. The receptor was isolated from a human donor with classical Hodgkin lymphoma. Sequenced: peripheral blood mononuclear cells (PBMCs). The CDR3 DNA sequence: TGTGCCAGCAAGGACCTCTACGAGCAGTACTTC. Amino acid sequence: CASKDLYEQYF.